This T cell receptor beta chain was profiled in a study of blood T cells in healthy people across ages. The donors, aged roughly 6 to 95, were healthy Caucasians from Russia. Study observations and caveats: Reliance upon unsorted PBMCs precluded definitive naive versus antigen-experienced comparison. When set beside aged donors, long-lived donors presented more naive CD4+ cells and higher diversity.

A remark on this clonotype: Its antigen is still unknown.

CDR3 size: 14 residues. Germline assignment: CDR1 SGHRS and CDR2 YFSETQ. V was pared by 1 base and J by 3 bases, with 10 bases between. Sample-barcoded 5' priming and a J-beta primer mix drove a second PCR of roughly 6 to 12 cycles. Each TCR beta cDNA got a 12-nucleotide random molecular identifier. Via MiXCR, TCRdb re-called the 5' RACE reads, giving one row per CDR3 protein. Of more than 650,000 distinct CDR3 sequences in the sample, around a fifth were seen once. V gene TRBV5-1 combines with J gene TRBJ2-5, with D unclear. Sequencing was carried out using blood. This clonotype was sampled from a man between 65 and 85 years old in good health. The CDR3: CASSLSRVKETQYF. CDR3 DNA sequence: TGCGCCAGCAGCTTGTCTAGGGTCAAAGAGACCCAGTACTTC. Full variable domain (outside the CDR3, taken from reference TRBV5-1 and TRBJ2-5): KAGVTQTPRYLIKTRGQQVTLSCSPISGHRSVSWYQQTPGQGLQFLFEYFSETQRNKGNFPGRFSGRQFSNSRSEMNVSTLELGDSALYLCASSLSRVKETQYFGPGTRLLVL.